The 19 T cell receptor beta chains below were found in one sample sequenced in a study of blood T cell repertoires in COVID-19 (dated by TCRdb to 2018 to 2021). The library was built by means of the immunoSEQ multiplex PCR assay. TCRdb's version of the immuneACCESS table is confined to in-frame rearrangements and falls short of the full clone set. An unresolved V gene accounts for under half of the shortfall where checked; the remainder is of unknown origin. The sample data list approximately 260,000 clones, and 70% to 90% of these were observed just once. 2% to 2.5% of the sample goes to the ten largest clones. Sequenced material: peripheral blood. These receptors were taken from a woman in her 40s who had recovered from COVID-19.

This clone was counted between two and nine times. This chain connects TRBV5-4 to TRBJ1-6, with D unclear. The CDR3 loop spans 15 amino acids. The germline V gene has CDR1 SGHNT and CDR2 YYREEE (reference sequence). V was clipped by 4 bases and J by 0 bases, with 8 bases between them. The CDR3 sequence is CASSLQSSYNSPLHF. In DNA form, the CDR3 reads TGTGCCAGCAGCCTACAGAGCTCCTATAATTCACCCCTCCACTTT.

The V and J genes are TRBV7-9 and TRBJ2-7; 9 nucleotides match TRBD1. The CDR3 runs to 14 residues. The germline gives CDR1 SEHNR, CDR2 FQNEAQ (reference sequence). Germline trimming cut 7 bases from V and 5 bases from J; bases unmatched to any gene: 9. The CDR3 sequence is CASTWTGAGNEQYF. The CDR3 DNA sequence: TGTGCCAGCACCTGGACAGGGGCGGGGAACGAGCAGTACTTC.

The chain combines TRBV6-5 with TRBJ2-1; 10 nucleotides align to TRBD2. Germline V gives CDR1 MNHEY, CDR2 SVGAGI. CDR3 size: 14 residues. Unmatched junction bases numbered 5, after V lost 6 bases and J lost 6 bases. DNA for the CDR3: TGTGCCAGCAGGCCGGGACTAGCGCCCAATGAGCAGTTCTTC. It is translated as CASRPGLAPNEQFF.

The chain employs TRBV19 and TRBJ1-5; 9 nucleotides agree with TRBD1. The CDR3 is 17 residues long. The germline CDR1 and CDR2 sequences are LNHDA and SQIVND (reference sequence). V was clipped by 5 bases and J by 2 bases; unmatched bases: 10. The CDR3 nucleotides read TGTGCCAGTAGTCTAAGGGACAGGGTAGGAGGCAATCAGCCCCAGCATTTT. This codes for CASSLRDRVGGNQPQHF.

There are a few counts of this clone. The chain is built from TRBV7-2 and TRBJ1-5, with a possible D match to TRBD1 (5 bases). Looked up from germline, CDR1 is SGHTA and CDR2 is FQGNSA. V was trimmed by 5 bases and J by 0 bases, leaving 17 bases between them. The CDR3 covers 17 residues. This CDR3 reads CASSRLDRSYSNQPQHF. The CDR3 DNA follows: TGTGCCAGCAGCCGGCTAGACAGAAGTTATAGCAATCAGCCCCAGCATTTT.

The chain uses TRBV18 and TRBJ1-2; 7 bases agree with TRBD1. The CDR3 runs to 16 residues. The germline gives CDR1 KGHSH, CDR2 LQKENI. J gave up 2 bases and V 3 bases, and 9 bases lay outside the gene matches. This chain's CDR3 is CASSPSGGQWNYGYTF. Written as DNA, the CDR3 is TGTGCCAGCTCACCCAGCGGGGGACAGTGGAACTATGGCTACACCTTC. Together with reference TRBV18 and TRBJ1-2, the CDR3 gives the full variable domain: NAGVMQNPRHLVRRRGQEARLRCSPMKGHSHVYWYRQLPEEGLKFMVYLQKENIIDESGMPKERFSAEFPKEGPSILRIQQVVRGDSAAYFCASSPSGGQWNYGYTFGSGTRLTVV.

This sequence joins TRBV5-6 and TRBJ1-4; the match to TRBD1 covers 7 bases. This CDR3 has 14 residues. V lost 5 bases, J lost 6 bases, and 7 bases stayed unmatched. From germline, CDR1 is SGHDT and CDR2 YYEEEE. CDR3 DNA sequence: TGTGCCAGCAGACGACAGGGTACGGATGAAAAACTGTTTTTT. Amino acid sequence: CASRRQGTDEKLFF. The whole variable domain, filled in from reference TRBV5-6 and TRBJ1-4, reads DAGVTQSPTHLIKTRGQQVTLRCSPKSGHDTVSWYQQALGQGPQFIFQYYEEEERQRGNFPDRFSGHQFPNYSSELNVNALLLGDSALYLCASRRQGTDEKLFFGSGTQLSVL.

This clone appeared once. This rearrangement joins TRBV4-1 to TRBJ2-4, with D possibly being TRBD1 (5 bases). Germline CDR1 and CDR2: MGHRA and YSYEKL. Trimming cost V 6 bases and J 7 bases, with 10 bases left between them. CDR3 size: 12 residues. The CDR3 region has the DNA TGCGCCAGCAGGACAGAGCCGAACATTCAGTACTTC. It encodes CASRTEPNIQYF.

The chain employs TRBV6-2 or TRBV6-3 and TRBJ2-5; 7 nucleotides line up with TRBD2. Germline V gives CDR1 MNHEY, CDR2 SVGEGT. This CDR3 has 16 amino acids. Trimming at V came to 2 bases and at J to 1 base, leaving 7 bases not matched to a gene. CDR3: CASSYGDSGGQETQYF. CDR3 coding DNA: TGTGCCAGCAGTTACGGGGATTCGGGGGGCCAAGAGACCCAGTACTTC.

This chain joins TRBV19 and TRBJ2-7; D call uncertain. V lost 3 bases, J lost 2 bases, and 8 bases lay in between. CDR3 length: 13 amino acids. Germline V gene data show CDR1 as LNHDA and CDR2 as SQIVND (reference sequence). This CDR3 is CASSIAGPYEQYF. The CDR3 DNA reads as TGTGCCAGTAGTATTGCAGGCCCCTACGAGCAGTACTTC.

This CDR3 reads CASSIVGSRSNQPQHF. The CDR3 DNA sequence: TGTGCCAGTAGTATAGTGGGCTCTCGGAGCAATCAGCCCCAGCATTTT. The chain links TRBV19 to TRBJ1-5; D is ambiguous. The V end was cut by 1 base, the J end by 1 base, with 11 bases between. Germline CDR1 reads LNHDA; CDR2 reads SQIVND (reference sequence). The CDR3 is made up of 16 amino acids. Complete variable domain (other parts from reference TRBV19 and TRBJ1-5): DGGITQSPKYLFRKEGQNVTLSCEQNLNHDAMYWYRQDPGQGLRLIYYSQIVNDFQKGDIAEGYSVSREKKESFPLTVTSAQKNPTAFYLCASSIVGSRSNQPQHFGDGTRLSIL.

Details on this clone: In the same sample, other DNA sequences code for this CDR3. CDR3 sequence reads: CASSLGLAGETQYF. The CDR3 coding sequence is TGTGCCAGCAGCCTAGGACTAGCGGGAGAGACCCAGTACTTC. The V call is TRBV7-2, the J call TRBJ2-5; 11 positions match TRBD2. The germline gives CDR1 SGHTA, CDR2 FQGNSA. The CDR3 runs to 14 residues. The junction had 3 bases not matched to a gene; V was cut back by 5 bases and J by 4 bases. Full variable domain (rest looked up from reference TRBV7-2 and TRBJ2-5): GAGVSQSPSNKVTEKGKDVELRCDPISGHTALYWYRQSLGQGLEFLIYFQGNSAPDKSGLPSDRFSAERTGGSVSTLTIQRTQQEDSAVYLCASSLGLAGETQYFGPGTRLLVL.

CDR3 loop: CASSSPPGPKGGVNQPQHF. The DNA of the CDR3 is TGTGCCAGCAGTTCCCCTCCGGGACCCAAGGGCGGGGTCAATCAGCCCCAGCATTTT. The chain uses TRBV28 and TRBJ1-5, with TRBD1 as a possible D gene (5 bases). The CDR3 has 19 amino acids. Looked up from germline, CDR1 is MDHEN and CDR2 is SYDVKM. V dropped 4 bases and J dropped 3 bases, with 25 bases sitting between them.

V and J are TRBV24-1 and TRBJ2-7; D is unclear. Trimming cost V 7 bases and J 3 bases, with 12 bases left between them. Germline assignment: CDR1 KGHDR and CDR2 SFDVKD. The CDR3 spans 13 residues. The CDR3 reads CATREQLHYEQYF. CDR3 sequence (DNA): TGTGCCACCAGGGAACAGTTACACTACGAGCAGTACTTC.

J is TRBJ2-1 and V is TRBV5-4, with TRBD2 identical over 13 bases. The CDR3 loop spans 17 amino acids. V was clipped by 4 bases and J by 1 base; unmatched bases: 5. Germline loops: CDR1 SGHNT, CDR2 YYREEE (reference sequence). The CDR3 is CASSLRLAGGSYNEQFF. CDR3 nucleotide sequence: TGTGCCAGCAGCCTACGACTAGCGGGAGGATCCTACAATGAGCAGTTCTTC. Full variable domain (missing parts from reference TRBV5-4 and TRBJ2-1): ETGVTQSPTHLIKTRGQQVTLRCSSQSGHNTVSWYQQALGQGPQFIFQYYREEENGRGNFPPRFSGLQFPNYSSELNVNALELDDSALYLCASSLRLAGGSYNEQFFGPGTRLTVL.

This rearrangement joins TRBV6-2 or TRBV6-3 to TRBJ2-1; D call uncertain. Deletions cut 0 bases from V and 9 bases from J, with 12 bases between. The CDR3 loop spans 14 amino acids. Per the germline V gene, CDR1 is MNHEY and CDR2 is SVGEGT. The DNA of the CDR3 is TGTGCCAGCAGTTACTCCCTCCCCTTAGTTGAGCAGTTCTTC. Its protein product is CASSYSLPLVEQFF.

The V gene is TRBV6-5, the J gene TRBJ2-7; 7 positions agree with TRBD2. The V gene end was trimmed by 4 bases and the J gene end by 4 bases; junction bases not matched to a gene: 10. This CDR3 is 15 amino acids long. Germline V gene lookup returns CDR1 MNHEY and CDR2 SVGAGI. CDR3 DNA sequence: TGTGCCAGCAGTTCCGCCGGGACTACGCTTTACGAGCAGTACTTC. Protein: CASSSAGTTLYEQYF.

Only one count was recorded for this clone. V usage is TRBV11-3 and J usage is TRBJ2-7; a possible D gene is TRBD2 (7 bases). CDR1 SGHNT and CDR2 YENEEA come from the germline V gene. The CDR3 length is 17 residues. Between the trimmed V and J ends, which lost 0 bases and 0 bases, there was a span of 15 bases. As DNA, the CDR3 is TGTGCCAGCAGCTTAGATAAAGGGGGGGATAGCTCCTACGAGCAGTACTTC. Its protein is CASSLDKGGDSSYEQYF. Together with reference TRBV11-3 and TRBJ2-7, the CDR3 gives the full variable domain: EAGVVQSPRYKIIEKKQPVAFWCNPISGHNTLYWYLQNLGQGPELLIRYENEEAVDDSQLPKDRFSAERLKGVDSTLKIQPAELGDSAVYLCASSLDKGGDSSYEQYFGPGTRLTVT.

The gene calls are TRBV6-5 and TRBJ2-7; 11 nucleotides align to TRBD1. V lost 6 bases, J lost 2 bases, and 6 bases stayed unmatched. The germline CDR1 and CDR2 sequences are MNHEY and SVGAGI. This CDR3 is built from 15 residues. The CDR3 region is CASRMGQGGTYEQYF. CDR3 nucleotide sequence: TGTGCCAGCAGGATGGGACAGGGGGGAACCTACGAGCAGTACTTC.